The present entry profiles one T cell receptor beta chain with its context. This specimen comes from a study of siplizumab effects on memory and regulatory T cells. Measured with immunoSEQ multiplex PCR; TCRdb has only the in-frame clones, and not every one. The table has fewer than 100,000 clones, 85% to 95% seen once; the top ten hold 0.3%. This CDR3 is built from 17 residues. Trimming cost V 0 bases and J 0 bases, with 12 bases left between them. Germline assignment: CDR1 MGHRA and CDR2 YSYEKL. The V call is TRBV4-1, the J call TRBJ1-5; weak D call: TRBD1 (5 bases). The sequenced sample was non-Treg CD4+ T cells sorted from blood. This TCR came from a human donor in good health. The chain's CDR3 is CASSQEGRGNSNQPQHF. The CDR3 nucleotides are TGCGCCAGCAGCCAAGAGGGGAGGGGTAATAGCAATCAGCCCCAGCATTTT.